The T cell receptor (beta chain) under discussion was sequenced for a study of molecular identifiers for immune sequencing clone quantification. Whole-study findings and limits: Effector cells kept over 99% of their molecules in clones above 20 RNA copies, while naive cells kept under 1% there.

V lost 6 bases and J lost 6, with 10 bases in between. The CDR3 sequence is 12 residues long. Germline V gives CDR1 MDHEN, CDR2 SYDVKM. The authors sorted naive CD8 T cells as CD8+CD4-CCR7+CD45RA+. In regard to this clonotype: What it binds is unknown. A much larger clone lies one base from this, so it may be a read error.

TCRdb re-analysed the PCR reads in MiXCR, keeping a single row per CDR3 protein. Of fewer than 350,000 distinct CDR3 sequences listed, roughly 23% are singletons. The sequenced sample consisted of naive CD8+ T cells from blood, with Jurkat cell RNA spiked in. Described subset: FACS-sorted CD8+CD4-CCR7+CD45RA+ naive T cells. The sequence was obtained from a human donor in good health. Some libraries in this study had Jurkat cell RNA spiked in. The chain joins TRBV28 to TRBJ2-3; no clear D gene. The CDR3 is CASRLNWDTQYF. The CDR3 DNA reads TGTGCCAGCAGGCTCAACTGGGATACGCAGTATTTT.